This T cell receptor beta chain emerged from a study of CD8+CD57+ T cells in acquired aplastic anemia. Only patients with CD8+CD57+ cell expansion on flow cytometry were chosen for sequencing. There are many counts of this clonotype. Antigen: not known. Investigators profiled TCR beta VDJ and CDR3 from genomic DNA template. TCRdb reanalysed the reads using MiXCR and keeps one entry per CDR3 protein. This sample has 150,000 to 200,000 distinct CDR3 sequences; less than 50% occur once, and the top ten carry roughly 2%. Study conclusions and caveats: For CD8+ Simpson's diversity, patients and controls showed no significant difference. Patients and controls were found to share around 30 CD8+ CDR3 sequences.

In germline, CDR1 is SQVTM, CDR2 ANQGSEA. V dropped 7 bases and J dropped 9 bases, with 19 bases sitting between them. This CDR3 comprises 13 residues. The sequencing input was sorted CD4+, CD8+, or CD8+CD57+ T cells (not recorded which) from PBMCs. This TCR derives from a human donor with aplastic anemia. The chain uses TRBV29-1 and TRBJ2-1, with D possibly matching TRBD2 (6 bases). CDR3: CSAGTPPGGEQFF. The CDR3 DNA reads TGCAGCGCCGGGACTCCTCCTGGAGGTGAGCAGTTCTTC.